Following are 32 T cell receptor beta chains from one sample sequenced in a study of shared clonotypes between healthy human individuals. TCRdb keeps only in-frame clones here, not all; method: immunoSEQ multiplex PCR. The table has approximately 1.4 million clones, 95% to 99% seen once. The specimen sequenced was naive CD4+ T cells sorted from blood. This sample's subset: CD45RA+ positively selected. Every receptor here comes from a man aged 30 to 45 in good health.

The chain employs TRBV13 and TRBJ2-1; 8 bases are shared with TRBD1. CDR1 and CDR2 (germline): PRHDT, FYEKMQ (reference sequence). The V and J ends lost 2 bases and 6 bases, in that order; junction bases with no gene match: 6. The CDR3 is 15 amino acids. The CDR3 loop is CASSLQGAVGNEQFF. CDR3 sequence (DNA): TGTGCCAGCAGCTTACAGGGGGCTGTTGGCAATGAGCAGTTCTTC.

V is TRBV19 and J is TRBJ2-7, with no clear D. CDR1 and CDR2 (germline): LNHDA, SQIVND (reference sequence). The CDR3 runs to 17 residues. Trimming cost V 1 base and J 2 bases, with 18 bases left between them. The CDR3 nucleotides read TGTGCCAGTAGTATAGTGAGTGGCAGCACCCCTACCTACGAGCAGTACTTC. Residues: CASSIVSGSTPTYEQYF.

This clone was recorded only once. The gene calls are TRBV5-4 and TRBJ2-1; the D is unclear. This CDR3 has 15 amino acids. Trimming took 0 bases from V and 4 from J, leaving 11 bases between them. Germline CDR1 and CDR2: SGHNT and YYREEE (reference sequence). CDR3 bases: TGTGCCAGCAGCTTGGCGGCGGAACCGTACAATGAGCAGTTCTTC. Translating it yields CASSLAAEPYNEQFF. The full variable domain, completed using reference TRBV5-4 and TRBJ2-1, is ETGVTQSPTHLIKTRGQQVTLRCSSQSGHNTVSWYQQALGQGPQFIFQYYREEENGRGNFPPRFSGLQFPNYSSELNVNALELDDSALYLCASSLAAEPYNEQFFGPGTRLTVL.

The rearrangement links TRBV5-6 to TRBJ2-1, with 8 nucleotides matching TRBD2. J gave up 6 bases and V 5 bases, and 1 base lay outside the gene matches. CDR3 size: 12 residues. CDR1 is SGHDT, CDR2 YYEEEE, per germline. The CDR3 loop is CASRGLVNEQFF. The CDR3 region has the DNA TGTGCCAGCAGGGGACTAGTCAATGAGCAGTTCTTC.

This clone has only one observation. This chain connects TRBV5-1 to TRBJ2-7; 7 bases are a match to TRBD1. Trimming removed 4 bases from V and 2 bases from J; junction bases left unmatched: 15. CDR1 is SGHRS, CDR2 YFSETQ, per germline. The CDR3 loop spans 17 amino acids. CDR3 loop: CASSVGTVGTPPYEQYF. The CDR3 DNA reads TGCGCCAGCAGCGTGGGGACAGTCGGGACCCCCCCCTACGAGCAGTACTTC.

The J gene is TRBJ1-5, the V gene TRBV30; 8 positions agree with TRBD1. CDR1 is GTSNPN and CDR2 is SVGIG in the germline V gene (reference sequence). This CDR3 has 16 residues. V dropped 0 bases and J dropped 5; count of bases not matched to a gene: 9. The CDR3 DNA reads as TGTGCCTGGAGTGTCCCAACAGGGGGTGGGTATCAGCCCCAGCATTTT. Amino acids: CAWSVPTGGGYQPQHF.

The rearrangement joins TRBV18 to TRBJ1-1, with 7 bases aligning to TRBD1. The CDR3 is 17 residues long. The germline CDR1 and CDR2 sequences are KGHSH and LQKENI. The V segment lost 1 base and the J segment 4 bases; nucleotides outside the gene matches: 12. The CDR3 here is CASSPLGQAGGSTEAFF. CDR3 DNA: TGTGCCAGCTCACCACTTGGACAGGCCGGGGGGAGCACTGAAGCTTTCTTT.

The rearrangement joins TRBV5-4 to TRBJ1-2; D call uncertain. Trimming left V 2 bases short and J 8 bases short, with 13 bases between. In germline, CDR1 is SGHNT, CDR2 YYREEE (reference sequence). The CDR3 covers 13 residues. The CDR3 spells CASSLGDKGGYTF. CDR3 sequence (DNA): TGTGCCAGCAGCTTAGGAGATAAAGGCGGCTACACCTTC. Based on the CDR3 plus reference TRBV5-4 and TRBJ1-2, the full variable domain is ETGVTQSPTHLIKTRGQQVTLRCSSQSGHNTVSWYQQALGQGPQFIFQYYREEENGRGNFPPRFSGLQFPNYSSELNVNALELDDSALYLCASSLGDKGGYTFGSGTRLTVV.

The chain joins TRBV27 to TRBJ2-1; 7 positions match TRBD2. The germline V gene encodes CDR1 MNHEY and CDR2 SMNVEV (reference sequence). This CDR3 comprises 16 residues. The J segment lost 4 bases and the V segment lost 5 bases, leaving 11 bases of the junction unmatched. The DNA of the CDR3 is TGTGCCAGCAGTCCCCGGACTCTAGCGGAGTACAATGAGCAGTTCTTC. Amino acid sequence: CASSPRTLAEYNEQFF.

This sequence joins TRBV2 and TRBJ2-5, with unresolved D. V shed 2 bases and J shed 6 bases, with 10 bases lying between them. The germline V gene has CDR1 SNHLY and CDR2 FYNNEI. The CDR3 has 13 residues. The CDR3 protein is CASSEFWSQTQYF. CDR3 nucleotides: TGTGCCAGCAGTGAATTTTGGTCACAGACCCAGTACTTC.

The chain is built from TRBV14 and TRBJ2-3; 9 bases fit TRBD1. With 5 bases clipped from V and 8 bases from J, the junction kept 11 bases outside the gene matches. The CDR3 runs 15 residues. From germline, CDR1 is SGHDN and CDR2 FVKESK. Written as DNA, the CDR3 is TGTGCCAGCAGCTCCCGGACAGGGGTTTTTGGTACGCAGTATTTT. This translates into CASSSRTGVFGTQYF. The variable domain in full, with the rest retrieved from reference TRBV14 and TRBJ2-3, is EAGVTQFPSHSVIEKGQTVTLRCDPISGHDNLYWYRRVMGKEIKFLLHFVKESKQDESGMPNNRFLAERTGGTYSTLKVQPAELEDSGVYFCASSSRTGVFGTQYFGPGTRLTVL.

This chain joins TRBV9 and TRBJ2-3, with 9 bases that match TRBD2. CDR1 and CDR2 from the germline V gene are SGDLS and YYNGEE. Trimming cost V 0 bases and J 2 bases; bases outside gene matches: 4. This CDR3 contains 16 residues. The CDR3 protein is CASSVGSGSFTDTQYF. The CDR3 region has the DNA TGTGCCAGCAGCGTAGGTAGCGGGAGTTTCACAGATACGCAGTATTTT.

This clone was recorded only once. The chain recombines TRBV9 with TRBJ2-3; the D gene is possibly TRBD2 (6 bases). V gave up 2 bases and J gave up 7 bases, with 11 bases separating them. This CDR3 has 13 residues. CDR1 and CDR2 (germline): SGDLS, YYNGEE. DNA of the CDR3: TGTGCCAGCAGCGTGGGGCGGGAAAATACGCAGTATTTT. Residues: CASSVGRENTQYF.

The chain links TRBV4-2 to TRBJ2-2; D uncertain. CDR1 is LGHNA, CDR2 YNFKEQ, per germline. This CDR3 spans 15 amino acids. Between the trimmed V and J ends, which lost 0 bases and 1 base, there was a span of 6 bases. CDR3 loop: CASSQDLRNTGELFF. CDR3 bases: TGTGCCAGCAGCCAAGATCTACGGAACACCGGGGAGCTGTTTTTT.

This chain's CDR3 is CSVGPSASPHNEQFF. CDR3 in DNA: TGCAGCGTTGGGCCGTCAGCGTCCCCTCACAATGAGCAGTTCTTC. V gene TRBV29-1 combines with J gene TRBJ2-1; unclear D gene. The germline V and J ends were trimmed by 4 bases and 5 bases, with 18 bases remaining between them. Germline assignment: CDR1 SQVTM and CDR2 ANQGSEA. The length of the CDR3 is 15 residues.

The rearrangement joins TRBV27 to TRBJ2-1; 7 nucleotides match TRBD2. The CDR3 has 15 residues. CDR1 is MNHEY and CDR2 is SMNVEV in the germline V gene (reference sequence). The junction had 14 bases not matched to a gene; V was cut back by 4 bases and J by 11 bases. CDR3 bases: TGTGCCAGCAGTTCTTGGGGGACTAAAAGGGACCAGCAGTTCTTC. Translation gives CASSSWGTKRDQQFF.

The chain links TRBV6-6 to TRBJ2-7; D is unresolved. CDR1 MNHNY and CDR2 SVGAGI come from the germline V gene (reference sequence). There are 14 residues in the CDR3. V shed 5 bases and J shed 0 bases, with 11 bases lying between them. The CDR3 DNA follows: TGTGCCAGCAGTCCCAGGCAGAGCTCCTACGAGCAGTACTTC. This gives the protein CASSPRQSSYEQYF.

For the CDR3, the DNA is TGTGCCAGCTCACCACTACCCCTCAATGCTCAGCCCCAGCATTTT. It encodes CASSPLPLNAQPQHF. This chain links TRBV18 with TRBJ1-5, with D hard to call. Trimming took off 1 base at V and 6 bases at J, with 13 bases between the two ends. This CDR3 spans 15 amino acids. The germline V gene has CDR1 KGHSH and CDR2 LQKENI.

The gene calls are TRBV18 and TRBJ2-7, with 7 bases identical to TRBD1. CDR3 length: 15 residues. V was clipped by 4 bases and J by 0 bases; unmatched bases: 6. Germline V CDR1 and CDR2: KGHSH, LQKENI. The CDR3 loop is CASSRDRKSSYEQYF. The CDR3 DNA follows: TGTGCCAGCTCACGGGACAGAAAGAGCTCCTACGAGCAGTACTTC.

Written as DNA, the CDR3 is TGTGCCAGCAGCTTAATGAGATACACCGGGGAGCTGTTTTTT. Protein sequence: CASSLMRYTGELFF. The rearrangement links TRBV7-8 to TRBJ2-2; unclear D gene. V gave up 2 bases and J gave up 3 bases, with 7 bases separating them. The CDR3 is 14 residues long. Germline V CDR1 and CDR2: SGHVS, FQNEAQ.

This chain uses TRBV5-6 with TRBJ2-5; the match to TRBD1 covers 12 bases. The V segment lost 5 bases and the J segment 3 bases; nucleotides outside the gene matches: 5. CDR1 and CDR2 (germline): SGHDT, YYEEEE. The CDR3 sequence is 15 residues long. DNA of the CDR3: TGTGCCAGCAGGGGAGGGACAGGGGGCAAAGAGACCCAGTACTTC. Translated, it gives CASRGGTGGKETQYF.

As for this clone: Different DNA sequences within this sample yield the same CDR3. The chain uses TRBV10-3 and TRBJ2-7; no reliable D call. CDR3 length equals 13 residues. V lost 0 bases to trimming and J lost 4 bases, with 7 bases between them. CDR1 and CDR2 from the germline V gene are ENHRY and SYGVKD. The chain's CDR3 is CAISESAVYEQYF. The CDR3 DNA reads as TGTGCCATCAGTGAGTCCGCAGTGTACGAGCAGTACTTC.

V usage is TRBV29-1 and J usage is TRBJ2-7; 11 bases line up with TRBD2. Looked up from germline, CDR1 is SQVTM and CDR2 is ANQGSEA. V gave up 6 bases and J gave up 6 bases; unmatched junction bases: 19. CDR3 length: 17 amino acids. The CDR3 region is CSVCGIRLAGRTCEQYF. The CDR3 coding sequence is TGCAGCGTCTGCGGTATTCGACTAGCGGGAAGGACGTGCGAGCAGTACTTC.

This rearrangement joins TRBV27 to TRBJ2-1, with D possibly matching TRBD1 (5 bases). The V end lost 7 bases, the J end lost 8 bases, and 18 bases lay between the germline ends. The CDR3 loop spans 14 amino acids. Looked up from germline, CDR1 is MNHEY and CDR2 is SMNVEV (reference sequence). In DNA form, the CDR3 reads TGTGCCAGCACTCCTTTACCAGGGAACCATGAGCAGTTCTTC. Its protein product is CASTPLPGNHEQFF.

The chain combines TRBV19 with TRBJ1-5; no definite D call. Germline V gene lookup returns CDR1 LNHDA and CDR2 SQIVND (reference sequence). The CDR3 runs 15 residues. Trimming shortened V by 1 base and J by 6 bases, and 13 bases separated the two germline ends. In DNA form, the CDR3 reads TGTGCCAGTAGTATAGCGGCAGATCAGAGTCAGCCCCAGCATTTT. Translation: CASSIAADQSQPQHF.

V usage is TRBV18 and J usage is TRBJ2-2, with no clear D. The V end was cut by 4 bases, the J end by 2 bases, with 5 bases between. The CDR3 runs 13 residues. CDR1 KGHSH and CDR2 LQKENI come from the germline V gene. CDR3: CASSLTNTGELFF. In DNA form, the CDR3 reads TGTGCCAGCTCACTGACCAACACCGGGGAGCTGTTTTTT.

CDR3 sequence: CASSRDRRNTGELFF. As DNA, the CDR3 is TGTGCCAGCAGTCGGGACAGGAGGAACACCGGGGAGCTGTTTTTT. This chain uses TRBV2 with TRBJ2-2; TRBD1 matches at 8 bases. Losses at the gene ends were 5 bases for V and 1 base for J; bases not matched to a gene: 3. The germline gives CDR1 SNHLY, CDR2 FYNNEI. CDR3 length: 15 residues.

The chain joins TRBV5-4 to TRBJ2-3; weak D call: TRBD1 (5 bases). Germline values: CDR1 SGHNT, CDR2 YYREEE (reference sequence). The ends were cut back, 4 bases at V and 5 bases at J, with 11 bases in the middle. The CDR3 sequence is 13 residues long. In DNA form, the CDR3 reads TGTGCCAGCAGCCACAAAGGGGAAGATACGCAGTATTTT. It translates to CASSHKGEDTQYF.

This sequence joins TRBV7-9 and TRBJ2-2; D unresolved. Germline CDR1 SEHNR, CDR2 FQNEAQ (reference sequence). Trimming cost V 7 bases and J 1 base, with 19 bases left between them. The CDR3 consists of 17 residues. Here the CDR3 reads CASTLGPGRQNTGELFF. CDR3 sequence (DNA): TGTGCCAGCACCCTGGGTCCGGGTCGACAGAACACCGGGGAGCTGTTTTTT.

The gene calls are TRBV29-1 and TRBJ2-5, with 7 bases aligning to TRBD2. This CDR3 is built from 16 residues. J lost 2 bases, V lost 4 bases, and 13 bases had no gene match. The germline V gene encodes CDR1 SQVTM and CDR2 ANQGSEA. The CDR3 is CSVGGSSGKGQETQYF. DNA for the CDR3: TGCAGCGTTGGGGGGTCTAGCGGAAAGGGGCAAGAGACCCAGTACTTC.

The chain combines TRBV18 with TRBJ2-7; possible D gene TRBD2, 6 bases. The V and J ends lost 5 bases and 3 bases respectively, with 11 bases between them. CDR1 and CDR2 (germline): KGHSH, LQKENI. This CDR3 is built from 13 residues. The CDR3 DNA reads TGTGCCAGCTCAGCCAACGGGGGCTACGAGCAGTACTTC. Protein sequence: CASSANGGYEQYF.

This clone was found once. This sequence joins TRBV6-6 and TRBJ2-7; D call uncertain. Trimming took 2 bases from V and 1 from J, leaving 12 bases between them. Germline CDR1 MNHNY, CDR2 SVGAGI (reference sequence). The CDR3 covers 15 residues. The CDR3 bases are TGTGCCAGCAGTTACCCGCCCTGGGATTCCTACGAGCAGTACTTC. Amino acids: CASSYPPWDSYEQYF.